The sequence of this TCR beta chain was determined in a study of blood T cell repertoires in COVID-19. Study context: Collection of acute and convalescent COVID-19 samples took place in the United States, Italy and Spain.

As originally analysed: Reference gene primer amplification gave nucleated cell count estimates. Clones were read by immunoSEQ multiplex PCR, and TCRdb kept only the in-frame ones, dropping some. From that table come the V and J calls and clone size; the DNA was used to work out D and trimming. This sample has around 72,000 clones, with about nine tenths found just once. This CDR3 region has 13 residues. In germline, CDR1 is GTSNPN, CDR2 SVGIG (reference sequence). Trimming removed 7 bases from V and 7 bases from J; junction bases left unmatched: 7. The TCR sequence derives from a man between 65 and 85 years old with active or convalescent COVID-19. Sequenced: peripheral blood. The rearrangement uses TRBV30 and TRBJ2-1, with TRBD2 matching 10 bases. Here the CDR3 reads CASKREGVNEQFF. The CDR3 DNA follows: TGTGCCTCCAAGCGGGAGGGGGTGAATGAGCAGTTCTTC.